The next 20 T cell receptor beta chains were all read from a single sample in a study of blood T cell repertoires in COVID-19. Sequenced by immunoSEQ multiplex PCR; TCRdb stores in-frame clones only, minus some. The sample has approximately 240,000 clones, around 82% seen once. The sequencing sample was made of peripheral blood. These receptors all stem from a woman aged 80 or over with active or convalescent COVID-19.

This clone has more than one count but fewer than ten. This sequence joins TRBV28 and TRBJ2-3; no clear D. The V end lost 1 base, the J end lost 0 bases, and 8 bases lay between the germline ends. The length of the CDR3 is 15 residues. Germline-derived CDR1 and CDR2 are MDHEN and SYDVKM. The CDR3 here is CASSLSPGSTDTQYF. The CDR3 bases are TGTGCCAGCAGTTTATCCCCTGGCAGCACAGATACGCAGTATTTT.

V gene TRBV2 combines with J gene TRBJ1-5; D is undetermined. Germline V gives CDR1 SNHLY, CDR2 FYNNEI. The length of the CDR3 is 15 residues. Between the trimmed V and J ends, which lost 2 bases and 2 bases, there was a span of 10 bases. This CDR3 reads CASSENSHGNQPQHF. CDR3 bases: TGTGCCAGCAGTGAAAACTCCCATGGCAATCAGCCCCAGCATTTT.

CDR3 nucleotide sequence: TGTGCCAGGAACGCGGGACAGGAGACGAACACTGAAGCTTTCTTT. Protein: CARNAGQETNTEAFF. The genes are TRBV21-1 and TRBJ1-1; the D call TRBD1 from the table was never checked on the DNA. TRBV21-1 is designated a pseudogene. CDR3 length equals 15 residues.

This rearrangement joins TRBV10-2 to TRBJ1-1, with TRBD1 identical over 7 bases. Losses at the gene ends were 5 bases for V and 5 bases for J; bases not matched to a gene: 8. Germline values: CDR1 WSHSY, CDR2 SAAADI. This CDR3 has 14 amino acids. CDR3 loop: CASSSQTGRTEAFF. The CDR3 DNA reads TGCGCCAGCAGTTCCCAGACAGGGAGGACTGAAGCTTTCTTT.

The chain uses TRBV24-1 and TRBJ2-1; the D gene is possibly TRBD2 (5 bases). This CDR3 is 11 amino acids long. Germline CDR1 KGHDR, CDR2 SFDVKD. V lost 9 bases and J 7 bases, leaving 9 bases between the germline ends. The CDR3 bases are TGTGCCACCTCGAGGGTTAATGAGCAGTTCTTC. This sequence encodes CATSRVNEQFF.

V and J are TRBV2 and TRBJ1-1; perhaps TRBD1 as D (5 bases). The length of the CDR3 is 13 residues. V was shortened by 11 bases and J by 1 base, with 14 bases between the two germline ends. Germline loops: CDR1 SNHLY, CDR2 FYNNEI. The DNA of the CDR3 is TGTGCCGGACAAAAGGAGGGGAACACTGAAGCTTTCTTT. Translated, it gives CAGQKEGNTEAFF.

The chain is built from TRBV2 and TRBJ1-6; D is perhaps TRBD1 (6 bases). The CDR3 covers 16 residues. The germline V and J ends were trimmed by 6 bases and 5 bases, with 17 bases remaining between them. Looked up from germline, CDR1 is SNHLY and CDR2 is FYNNEI. In DNA, the CDR3 is TGTGCCAGCAGAGGACAGTCCCCACTCGATAATTCACCCCTCCACTTT. Translation: CASRGQSPLDNSPLHF.

A remark on this clone: Other DNA sequences within the sample encode an identical CDR3. This chain links TRBV19 with TRBJ2-2, with 12 nucleotides matching TRBD1. V was clipped by 5 bases and J by 5 bases; unmatched bases: 3. Germline CDR1 and CDR2: LNHDA and SQIVND (reference sequence). This CDR3 is built from 15 residues. This CDR3 reads CASSGTGGWTGELFF. The CDR3 DNA reads as TGTGCCAGTAGTGGGACAGGGGGCTGGACCGGGGAGCTGTTTTTT.

This chain links TRBV6-5 with TRBJ2-1, with 8 bases fitting TRBD1. After removal of 6 bases from V and 4 bases from J, the junction contained 8 bases not matched to a gene. CDR3 length equals 15 residues. Germline V gene data show CDR1 as MNHEY and CDR2 as SVGAGI. CDR3 residues: CASRLPQGGYNEQFF. The CDR3 coding sequence is TGTGCCAGCAGATTACCACAGGGGGGATACAATGAGCAGTTCTTC.

This chain uses TRBV5-1 with TRBJ2-2; D is ambiguous. Germline V gene data show CDR1 as SGHRS and CDR2 as YFSETQ. This CDR3 has 14 residues. V was trimmed by 6 bases and J by 0 bases, leaving 9 bases between them. The CDR3 is CASTDGANTGELFF. The CDR3 DNA is TGCGCCAGCACCGACGGAGCGAACACCGGGGAGCTGTTTTTT.

The chain joins TRBV2 to TRBJ1-4; D is ambiguous. CDR3 length: 13 amino acids. The V and J ends lost 11 bases and 2 bases respectively, with 12 bases between them. Germline V gene sequence: CDR1 SNHLY, CDR2 FYNNEI. CDR3: CASRGETNEKLFF. The CDR3 DNA follows: TGTGCCTCCCGGGGAGAGACTAATGAAAAACTGTTTTTT.

The V and J genes are TRBV27 and TRBJ1-1, with 9 bases that match TRBD1. The CDR3 loop spans 14 amino acids. The V segment lost 7 bases and the J segment 5 bases; nucleotides outside the gene matches: 8. CDR1 and CDR2 from the germline V gene are MNHEY and SMNVEV (reference sequence). CDR3 sequence: CASKPDRGGTEAFF. CDR3 DNA: TGTGCCAGCAAACCGGACAGGGGAGGGACTGAAGCTTTCTTT.

This clone was counted only a few times. This sequence joins TRBV12-3 or TRBV12-4 and TRBJ1-1, with a weak D call TRBD1 (5 bases). The CDR3 spans 11 residues. With 5 bases removed from V and 11 bases from J, the gap between germline ends came to 12 bases. This CDR3 is CASSKGLEAFF. The CDR3 region has the DNA TGTGCCAGCAGTAAGGGACTGGAGGCTTTCTTT.

CDR3 residues: CASSLAQGQETQYF. The CDR3 DNA reads TGTGCCAGCAGCCTGGCACAGGGGCAAGAGACCCAGTACTTC. The V call is TRBV3-1 (or the pseudogene TRBV3-2), the J call TRBJ2-5; 7 bases are a match to TRBD1. The ends lost 4 bases at V and 2 bases at J; junction bases unmatched: 4. Germline-derived CDR1 and CDR2 are LGHDT and YNNKEL (reference sequence). The length of the CDR3 is 14 residues.

The V and J genes are TRBV9 and TRBJ1-2; perhaps TRBD1 as D (6 bases). The CDR3 spans 14 residues. In germline, CDR1 is SGDLS, CDR2 YYNGEE. Trimming took off 0 bases at V and 8 bases at J, with 14 bases between the two ends. The CDR3 nucleotides read TGTGCCAGCAGCGTAGACAGGAGCCAGGGGGGCTACACCTTC. Translated, it gives CASSVDRSQGGYTF.

The chain uses TRBV7-9 and TRBJ1-3; possibly TRBD1 for D (6 bases). Trimming cost V 5 bases and J 2 bases, with 13 bases left between them. The CDR3 runs to 15 residues. Germline V gene data show CDR1 as SEHNR and CDR2 as FQNEAQ (reference sequence). CDR3 DNA sequence: TGTGCCAGCAGCCCGATACCAGGGGCTGGAAACACCATATATTTT. Protein product: CASSPIPGAGNTIYF.

This clone was picked up one time. V and J are TRBV6-5 and TRBJ1-2; D ambiguous. V lost 0 bases to trimming and J lost 1 base, with 9 bases between them. Germline V gene lookup returns CDR1 MNHEY and CDR2 SVGAGI. The CDR3 spans 15 residues. The CDR3 spells CASSYSEADNYGYTF. The DNA of the CDR3 is TGTGCCAGCAGTTACTCAGAGGCCGATAACTATGGCTACACCTTC.

V usage is TRBV10-3 and J usage is TRBJ1-6, with TRBD1 as a possible D gene (6 bases). This CDR3 is built from 13 residues. Germline loops: CDR1 ENHRY, CDR2 SYGVKD. V gave up 9 bases and J gave up 10 bases, with 16 bases separating them. CDR3 sequence: CAMRQDGGSPLHF. The CDR3 DNA is TGTGCCATGCGACAGGACGGAGGATCACCCCTCCACTTT.

The chain employs TRBV30 and TRBJ1-3; D may be TRBD1 (6 bases). CDR1 and CDR2 from the germline V gene are GTSNPN and SVGIG (reference sequence). Deletions cut 5 bases from V and 4 bases from J, with 15 bases between. CDR3 length: 14 residues. The CDR3 DNA reads TGTGCCTGGGGCAGGGGATATTTGGGAAACACCATATATTTT. It codes for CAWGRGYLGNTIYF.

The rearrangement joins TRBV24-1 to TRBJ2-5, with TRBD1 identical over 12 bases. This CDR3 contains 16 residues. CDR1 is KGHDR, CDR2 SFDVKD, per germline. With V trimmed by 3 bases and J by 5 bases, 6 bases remained unmatched. CDR3 DNA: TGTGCCACCAGTGATCGGGACAGGGGGCGCCGTGAGACCCAGTACTTC. Its translation is CATSDRDRGRRETQYF.